This record looks at one T cell receptor (beta chain) sequence and its context. This clone was counted a single time. Its recognized antigen is unknown. No much larger clone is present one base from it, and per-base qualities are unavailable. The immunoSEQ Assay, a bias-controlled multiplex PCR, was used to amplify TCRbeta CDR3 regions from genomic DNA. The original methods were these. Within the assay, amplification of reference gene primers was used to estimate how many nucleated cells each sample contained. To quantify the absolute abundance of each unique TCRbeta CDR3 rearrangement, sequence reads were collapsed and filtered. For each sample, productive Simpson clonality was calculated by taking the square root of Simpson's diversity index across productive rearrangements. Drawn from immuneACCESS, this table holds only the in-frame rearrangements with V and J called that TCRdb kept. Clones are partly lost; checked studies trace under half to an unresolved V gene and leave the rest unexplained. V and J calls plus clone size are reproduced from that table; the DNA served to infer D and trimming. The sample has approximately 180,000 clones on record, approximately 90% of them singletons. In total, the top ten clones hold approximately 5.6% of the sample.

This entry is derived from a study of blood T cell repertoires in COVID-19 (TCRdb year 2020). Some background on the complete study: The collaborator samples originated in the United States, Italy and Spain and spanned the acute and convalescent phases of COVID-19. The prospective study material was composed of cDNA or gDNA derived from T cells, B-cell-depleted T cells, or PBMCs. The dataset comprised deeply sampled blood TCRbeta repertoires from subjects exposed to, actively infected with, or recovered from COVID-19. The repertoires were released in a freely available public database intended as a resource for research on the immune response to SARS-CoV-2. Samples were obtained from the ongoing ImmuneRACE study (first 160 participants) and from 1,000 to 1,500 subjects provided by 6 global collaborators. A de-identified subject ID, COVID-19 status, age in years and sex were almost always included in the sample metadata. Where HLA class I and class II types were available, the types were taken from metadata supplied by the sample provider, not from assay-based typing.

Study-wide conclusions, independent of this receptor: The amount of clinical and demographic metadata varied by source and participant and was provided uncurated.

Each collaborating institution followed its own protocols to collect whole blood in K2EDTA tubes. For TCRbeta analysis, collaborator samples were shipped as frozen whole blood, as isolated PBMCs, or as DNA extracted from either sample type. Germline trimming: 2 bases from V, 3 bases from J; junction bases outside gene matches: 5. The CDR3, from cysteine to phenylalanine, totals 14 residues. Just the 42-base CDR3 DNA is kept, in frame starting at base 1. CDR1 and CDR2, per the germline V gene, are SGHRS and YFSETQ. Sequenced sample: peripheral blood. The clonotype originates from a man aged 35 to 55 with active or convalescent COVID-19. The chain links TRBV5-1 with TRBJ2-7, and 7 junctional nucleotides match TRBD1. Read as DNA, the sequence is TGCGCCAGCAGCTTCCGGGACAGCGACTACGAGCAGTACTTC. Translated, it reads CASSFRDSDYEQYF.